The rows below give T cell receptor beta chains drawn from one sample of a study of early T cells in non-severe SARS-CoV-2 infection. MiXCR, applied by TCRdb to the 5' RACE reads, yields one record per CDR3 protein. Among 25,000 to 30,000 distinct CDR3 sequences listed, approximately 4.6% were seen once. The sequencing sample was made of whole blood. All receptors come from an adult who was a healthcare worker with PCR-confirmed SARS-CoV-2 infection or an uninfected control (not recorded which). The CDR3 runs from the conserved cysteine through the conserved F or W. The order of the fields is J gene, V gene, D gene, clone size, CDR3 protein, CDR3 DNA. D genes are given only for firm matches. A clone size is listed for some rows: how often the clone was seen (once, few, many), or a class if it is expanded.

>TRBJ2-1|TRBV20-1|TRBD1|many
CSARDRGTENYNEQFF
TGCAGTGCTAGAGATCGTGGGACAGAAAACTACAATGAGCAGTTCTTC
>TRBJ2-1|TRBV6-6|TRBD2|many
CASSYVAGGRSSYNEQFF
TGTGCCAGCAGTTACGTAGCGGGGGGCCGAAGCTCCTACAATGAGCAGTTCTTC
>TRBJ2-7|TRBV9|-|-
CASSETGDEQYF
TGTGCCAGCAGCGAGACAGGTGACGAGCAGTACTTC
>TRBJ2-1|TRBV28|-|many
CASSPLRGYNEQFF
TGTGCCAGCAGCCCCCTCCGGGGTTACAATGAGCAGTTCTTC
>TRBJ1-3|TRBV28|-|many
CASSPLGTPLSGNTIYF
TGTGCCAGCAGTCCACTGGGGACCCCCCTCTCTGGAAACACCATATATTTT
>TRBJ1-1|TRBV3-1|-|-
CASSPPWGATEAFF
TGTGCCAGCAGCCCCCCTTGGGGGGCGACTGAAGCTTTCTTT
>TRBJ1-5|TRBV20-1|-|many
CSAGAQLSNQPQHF
TGCAGTGCTGGAGCCCAGCTTAGCAATCAGCCCCAGCATTTT
>TRBJ2-5|TRBV20-1|-|many
CSARGDRLSRGETQYF
TGCAGTGCTAGAGGGGATCGGCTCAGCAGAGGGGAGACCCAGTACTTC
>TRBJ2-2|TRBV10-2|-|many
CATFIRGTNTGELFF
TGCGCCACCTTTATCCGGGGGACGAACACCGGGGAGCTGTTTTTT
>TRBJ2-1|TRBV7-9|-|few
CASSPRLLVYNEQFF
TGTGCCAGCAGCCCCAGACTGCTGGTCTACAATGAGCAGTTCTTC
>TRBJ2-2|TRBV20-1|TRBD2|many
CSARNLAAHTGELFF
TGCAGTGCTAGGAATCTAGCGGCGCACACCGGGGAGCTGTTTTTT
>TRBJ1-1|TRBV3-1|TRBD1|many
CASSQRDGTGNTEAFF
TGTGCCAGCAGCCAACGAGATGGGACAGGAAACACTGAAGCTTTCTTT
>TRBJ1-1|TRBV20-1|TRBD1|-
CSASSPGQAMNTEAFF
TGCAGTGCTAGTTCCCCGGGACAGGCCATGAACACTGAAGCTTTCTTT
>TRBJ2-1|TRBV12-3/TRBV12-4|-|medium-sized
CASSLTGSYNEQFF
TGTGCCAGCAGTTTAACAGGCTCTTACAATGAGCAGTTCTTC
>TRBJ1-2|TRBV28|-|many
CASSLSVNYGYTF
TGTGCCAGCAGTTTATCAGTCAACTATGGCTACACCTTC
>TRBJ2-3|TRBV5-6|TRBD2|many
CASSVRLAETDTQYF
TGTGCCAGCAGCGTGAGACTAGCTGAGACAGATACGCAGTATTTT
>TRBJ2-1|TRBV5-1|TRBD2|many
CASSPGTSGASYNEQFF
TGCGCCAGCAGCCCCGGGACTAGCGGGGCCTCCTACAATGAGCAGTTCTTC
>TRBJ2-1|TRBV5-1|TRBD2|-
CASSRQTSDTVDNEQFF
TGCGCCAGCAGCCGTCAGACTAGCGATACGGTTGACAATGAGCAGTTCTTC
>TRBJ1-5|TRBV20-1|-|many
CSAADSNQPQHF
TGCAGTGCCGCAGATAGCAATCAGCCCCAGCATTTT